Sequencing of this TCR beta chain was carried out in a study of cytomegalovirus exposure and HLA in healthy donors. Libraries were prepared by immunoSEQ multiplex PCR; TCRdb keeps only in-frame clonotypes and omits some of them. Of approximately 210,000 clones listed, about 91% are singletons. CDR1 is MDHEN and CDR2 is SYDVKM in the germline V gene. V shed 6 bases and J shed 0 bases, with 9 bases lying between them. This CDR3 spans 15 amino acids. The chain couples TRBV28 to TRBJ2-6; D gene ambiguous. This clonotype was sampled from a woman under 30 in good health and CMV-seronegative. The sample taken for sequencing was PBMCs. CDR3 amino acids: CASSYDISGANVLTF. Written as DNA, the CDR3 is TGTGCCAGCAGCTACGACATCTCTGGGGCCAACGTCCTGACTTTC. Looking up the rest from reference TRBV28 and TRBJ2-6 gives the full variable domain: DVKVTQSSRYLVKRTGEKVFLECVQDMDHENMFWYRQDPGLGLRLIYFSYDVKMKEKGDIPEGYSVSREKKERFSLILESASTNQTSMYLCASSYDISGANVLTFGAGSRLTVL.